These 29 T cell receptor beta chains originate from one sample sequenced in a study of T cell responses to AZD1222 COVID-19 vaccine. Libraries were prepared by immunoSEQ multiplex PCR; TCRdb keeps only in-frame clonotypes and omits some of them. The table includes 120,000 to 150,000 clones, 75% to 95% detected once. The sequencing used peripheral blood, collected on day 0 of MenACWY control vaccination. The receptor source for this set is an adult in good health.

This chain links TRBV28 with TRBJ1-3, with TRBD1 identical over 7 bases. Looked up from germline, CDR1 is MDHEN and CDR2 is SYDVKM. This CDR3 is 15 amino acids long. V lost 4 bases to trimming and J lost 3 bases; unmatched junction nucleotides: 6. CDR3 in amino acids: CASSSRQGHGNTIYF. CDR3 in DNA: TGTGCCAGCAGTTCTCGACAGGGTCATGGAAACACCATATATTTT.

The chain combines TRBV7-2 with TRBJ2-6, with 8 bases matching TRBD2. The CDR3 length is 18 residues. Trimming took 3 bases from V and 0 from J; bases not matched to a gene: 7. CDR1 is SGHTA and CDR2 is FQGNSA in the germline V gene. The CDR3 is CASSLTGLAVSGANVLTF. The DNA for the CDR3 is TGTGCCAGCAGCTTGACTGGACTAGCTGTCTCTGGGGCCAACGTCCTGACTTTC.

This chain connects TRBV6-5 to TRBJ1-6; D gene uncertain. CDR1 and CDR2 (germline): MNHEY, SVGAGI. Trimming stripped 4 bases from V and 4 bases from J, with 14 bases between. CDR3 length equals 16 residues. The CDR3 coding sequence is TGTGCCAGCAGTTCACAGTACAGCCATTATAATTCACCCCTCCACTTT. It yields the protein CASSSQYSHYNSPLHF.

This clone has more than one count but fewer than ten. At one end the junction does not follow the germline gene, possibly because of a read error. The chain combines TRBV11-2 with TRBJ1-2; D perhaps matches TRBD1 (5 bases). Germline V gene data show CDR1 as SGHAT and CDR2 as FQNNGV. The CDR3 totals 15 residues. The CDR3 sequence is CASSLGRTTTGFDAF. DNA of the CDR3: TGTGCCAGCAGCTTAGGCCGGACCACCACAGGATTTGACGCCTTC.

In this sample, this clone turned up once. This chain connects TRBV3-1 (or the pseudogene TRBV3-2) to TRBJ1-4; 8 positions match TRBD1. CDR3 length equals 15 residues. Germline trimming cut 0 bases from V and 10 bases from J; bases unmatched to any gene: 7. The V gene's germline CDR1 is LGHDT and CDR2 YNNKEL (reference sequence). For the CDR3, the DNA is TGTGCCAGCAGCCAAGATTGGCAGGGGGCCGGAAAACTGTTTTTT. Amino acid sequence: CASSQDWQGAGKLFF.

This rearrangement joins TRBV11-3 to TRBJ2-1, with TRBD1 identical over 10 bases. Per germline, CDR1 SGHNT and CDR2 YENEEA. The junction had 2 bases not matched to a gene; V was cut back by 5 bases and J by 1 base. The CDR3 is 15 amino acids. This chain's CDR3 is CASSQDRGSYNEQFF. CDR3 bases: TGTGCCAGCAGCCAGGACAGGGGGTCCTACAATGAGCAGTTCTTC.

This chain's CDR3 is CASSQETPANTGELFF. CDR3 in DNA: TGTGCCAGCAGCCAAGAAACGCCTGCGAACACCGGGGAGCTGTTTTTT. The chain uses TRBV4-2 and TRBJ2-2; no reliable D call. Looked up from germline, CDR1 is LGHNA and CDR2 is YNFKEQ. V dropped 0 bases and J dropped 0 bases, with 8 bases sitting between them. The CDR3 consists of 16 residues.

V is TRBV28 and J is TRBJ2-5; 9 positions match TRBD1. The CDR3 contains 19 residues. The V segment lost 8 bases and the J segment 3 bases; nucleotides outside the gene matches: 22. Germline lookup yields CDR1 MDHEN and CDR2 SYDVKM. Here the CDR3 DNA reads TGTGCCAGCTGGTCTTACAGGGGGCCCGCGGGAGCCGCAAAAGAGACCCAGTACTTC. Its protein is CASWSYRGPAGAAKETQYF.

This chain connects TRBV30 to TRBJ1-2; D ambiguous. Germline V lookup: CDR1 GTSNPN, CDR2 SVGIG (reference sequence). The CDR3 covers 10 residues. V lost 3 bases and J lost 9, with 8 bases in between. CDR3 sequence reads: CAWSPARYTF. In DNA, the CDR3 is TGTGCCTGGAGCCCAGCCCGCTACACCTTC.

The chain has TRBV7-3 and TRBJ1-6; D remains unclear. V was clipped by 5 bases and J by 0 bases, with 5 bases between them. The CDR3 covers 14 residues. Germline V CDR1 and CDR2: SGHTA, FQGTGA. For the CDR3, the DNA is TGTGCCAGCAGCAGGGACTCCTATAATTCACCCCTCCACTTT. It translates to CASSRDSYNSPLHF.

This chain joins TRBV7-9 and TRBJ1-6; 10 positions agree with TRBD1. This CDR3 comprises 15 residues. V lost 7 bases and J lost 5; bases outside the gene matches: 5. CDR1 is SEHNR and CDR2 is FQNEAQ in the germline V gene (reference sequence). CDR3 sequence (DNA): TGTGCCAGCAACCCTGGACAGGGGGATAATTCACCCCTCCACTTT. It codes for CASNPGQGDNSPLHF.

The rearrangement joins TRBV19 to TRBJ1-2, with no clear D. Per the germline V gene, CDR1 is LNHDA and CDR2 is SQIVND (reference sequence). The CDR3 contains 10 residues. The V and J ends lost 10 bases and 14 bases respectively, with 17 bases between them. The CDR3 bases are TGTGCCACCGCGGCCCACAAAGTAACCTTC. Translation gives CATAAHKVTF.

CDR3 DNA sequence: TGTGCCAGCAGCTTGCGTGGCAGCACAGATACGCAGTATTTT. Translated, it gives CASSLRGSTDTQYF. The rearrangement links TRBV5-4 to TRBJ2-3; D is ambiguous. Germline-derived CDR1 and CDR2 are SGHNT and YYREEE (reference sequence). This CDR3 has 14 amino acids. The V and J ends lost 1 base and 0 bases respectively, with 6 bases between them.

By frequency in the sample, this clone is medium-sized. The J gene is TRBJ2-2, the V gene TRBV7-3; tentatively, D is TRBD1 (5 bases). From germline, CDR1 is SGHTA and CDR2 FQGTGA. V gave up 5 bases and J gave up 8 bases, with 21 bases separating them. This CDR3 is 16 amino acids long. The CDR3 is CASSPSLPRAGGELFF. The CDR3 DNA sequence: TGTGCCAGCAGCCCTTCTCTCCCCAGGGCAGGAGGGGAGCTGTTTTTT. Filled out from reference TRBV7-3 and TRBJ2-2, the complete variable domain reads GAGVSQTPSNKVTEKGKYVELRCDPISGHTALYWYRQSLGQGPEFLIYFQGTGAADDSGLPNDRFFAVRPEGSVSTLKIQRTERGDSAVYLCASSPSLPRAGGELFFGEGSRLTVL.

This chain joins TRBV12-3 or TRBV12-4 and TRBJ2-3, with D possibly called TRBD1 or TRBD2 (5 bases each). The CDR3 runs to 13 residues. V shed 2 bases and J shed 6 bases, with 9 bases lying between them. CDR3 residues: CASSLIGEDTQYF. The DNA for the CDR3 is TGTGCCAGCAGTTTAATAGGGGAGGATACGCAGTATTTT.

The J gene is TRBJ2-1, the V gene TRBV9; possible D gene TRBD2, 6 bases. V was cut by 0 bases and J by 4 bases, with 11 bases left in between. The CDR3 contains 15 residues. From germline, CDR1 is SGDLS and CDR2 YYNGEE. This CDR3 reads CASSVVGGLYNEQFF. CDR3 coding DNA: TGTGCCAGCAGCGTAGTCGGGGGTTTATACAATGAGCAGTTCTTC.

The J gene is TRBJ1-3, the V gene TRBV6-5; D possibly corresponds to TRBD1 (5 bases). The CDR3 runs to 11 residues. Germline assignment: CDR1 MNHEY and CDR2 SVGAGI. Trimming shortened V by 8 bases and J by 4 bases, and 6 bases separated the two germline ends. CDR3 amino acids: CASGGGNTIYF. In DNA form, the CDR3 reads TGTGCCAGCGGGGGGGGAAACACCATATATTTT.

This clone was seen more than once but under ten times. This chain joins TRBV7-8 and TRBJ1-5; D ambiguous. V lost 3 bases and J 0 bases, leaving 6 bases between the germline ends. The CDR3 totals 14 residues. Germline CDR1 is SGHVS and CDR2 is FQNEAQ. In DNA form, the CDR3 reads TGTGCCAGCAGCTTGGACGGTAGCAATCAGCCCCAGCATTTT. As protein: CASSLDGSNQPQHF.

CDR3 in amino acids: CASSQGGETQYF. CDR3 in DNA: TGTGCCAGCAGTCAGGGAGGAGAGACCCAGTACTTC. V usage is TRBV7-3 and J usage is TRBJ2-5, with a weak D call TRBD2 (6 bases). CDR3 length: 12 residues. The germline V gene has CDR1 SGHTA and CDR2 FQGTGA. Trimming stripped 6 bases from V and 4 bases from J, with 9 bases between. The full variable domain, completed using reference TRBV7-3 and TRBJ2-5, is GAGVSQTPSNKVTEKGKYVELRCDPISGHTALYWYRQSLGQGPEFLIYFQGTGAADDSGLPNDRFFAVRPEGSVSTLKIQRTERGDSAVYLCASSQGGETQYFGPGTRLLVL.

V and J are TRBV4-1 and TRBJ1-3; no clear D gene. This CDR3 spans 16 amino acids. Germline CDR1 MGHRA, CDR2 YSYEKL. Trimming took off 1 base at V and 2 bases at J, with 12 bases between the two ends. The CDR3, as DNA: TGCGCCAGCAGCCAAGTGGGAAGAAGGGCTGGAAACACCATATATTTT. Residues: CASSQVGRRAGNTIYF.

This clone was picked up one time. The J gene is TRBJ1-4, the V gene TRBV10-3, with 12 bases matching TRBD1. Germline V gives CDR1 ENHRY, CDR2 SYGVKD. Losses at the gene ends were 6 bases for V and 8 bases for J; bases not matched to a gene: 7. CDR3 size: 15 residues. CDR3 in DNA: TGTGCCATCAGGGGGACAGGGGGCCAAGGGGAAAAACTGTTTTTT. Protein: CAIRGTGGQGEKLFF.

The rearrangement links TRBV3-1 (or the pseudogene TRBV3-2) to TRBJ1-2; D unresolved. The germline V and J ends were trimmed by 4 bases and 1 base, with 7 bases remaining between them. This CDR3 is 13 amino acids long. Germline loops: CDR1 LGHDT, CDR2 YNNKEL (reference sequence). The CDR3: CASSLGVNYGYTF. The CDR3 nucleotides read TGTGCCAGCAGCCTTGGGGTTAACTATGGCTACACCTTC.

The rearrangement joins TRBV7-3 to TRBJ2-2; perhaps D is TRBD1 or TRBD2 (6 bases each). With 7 bases removed from V and 1 base from J, the gap between germline ends came to 16 bases. The germline V gene encodes CDR1 SGHTA and CDR2 FQGTGA. This CDR3 has 16 amino acids. This CDR3 is CASTPGASENTGELFF. In DNA, the CDR3 is TGTGCCAGCACCCCAGGGGCTAGCGAGAACACCGGGGAGCTGTTTTTT.

This chain uses TRBV5-1 with TRBJ2-5; D not resolved. V was trimmed by 5 bases and J by 7 bases, leaving 15 bases between them. Germline V CDR1 and CDR2: SGHRS, YFSETQ. The CDR3 extends over 13 amino acids. The DNA for the CDR3 is TGCGCCAGCAGAAAAGGCGAACGAGGGACCCAGTACTTC. Its translation: CASRKGERGTQYF.

The V call is TRBV28, the J call TRBJ2-7; D not certain. This CDR3 has 12 residues. Germline assignment: CDR1 MDHEN and CDR2 SYDVKM. V dropped 5 bases and J dropped 0 bases, with 5 bases sitting between them. The CDR3 DNA is TGTGCCAGCAGTGGCTTCTCCTACGAGCAGTACTTC. This gives the protein CASSGFSYEQYF.

The rearrangement uses TRBV6-5 and TRBJ2-3, with 9 nucleotides matching TRBD2. After removal of 7 bases from V and 14 bases from J, the junction contained 13 bases not matched to a gene. The germline gives CDR1 MNHEY, CDR2 SVGAGI. This CDR3 is built from 13 residues. CDR3 in DNA: TGTGCCAGCACTAACTCTATTAGCGGGAGTTGGTATTTT. It is translated as CASTNSISGSWYF.

The chain recombines TRBV6-1 with TRBJ1-2; D unclear. Germline V lookup: CDR1 MNHNS, CDR2 SASEGT. This CDR3 has 13 residues. The V end lost 2 bases, the J end lost 5 bases, and 9 bases lay between the germline ends. CDR3 coding DNA: TGTGCCAGCAGTGAAAGCCAGGCATATGGCTACACCTTC. Amino acids: CASSESQAYGYTF.

The chain carries TRBV28 and TRBJ2-5, with TRBD1 matching over 8 bases. Germline V lookup: CDR1 MDHEN, CDR2 SYDVKM. Unmatched junction bases numbered 3, after V lost 1 base and J lost 2 bases. The CDR3 consists of 15 residues. CDR3 region: CASSLFRTGQETQYF. The CDR3 DNA follows: TGTGCCAGCAGTTTATTCCGGACAGGGCAAGAGACCCAGTACTTC.

The rearrangement uses TRBV18 and TRBJ2-3; D may correspond to TRBD1 or TRBD2 (6 bases each). Trimming cost V 6 bases and J 4 bases, with 17 bases left between them. Germline V lookup: CDR1 KGHSH, CDR2 LQKENI. The CDR3 contains 15 residues. The CDR3 sequence: CASSRLTGGSDTQYF. The CDR3 bases are TGTGCCAGCTCTCGCTTGACAGGAGGGTCAGATACGCAGTATTTT.